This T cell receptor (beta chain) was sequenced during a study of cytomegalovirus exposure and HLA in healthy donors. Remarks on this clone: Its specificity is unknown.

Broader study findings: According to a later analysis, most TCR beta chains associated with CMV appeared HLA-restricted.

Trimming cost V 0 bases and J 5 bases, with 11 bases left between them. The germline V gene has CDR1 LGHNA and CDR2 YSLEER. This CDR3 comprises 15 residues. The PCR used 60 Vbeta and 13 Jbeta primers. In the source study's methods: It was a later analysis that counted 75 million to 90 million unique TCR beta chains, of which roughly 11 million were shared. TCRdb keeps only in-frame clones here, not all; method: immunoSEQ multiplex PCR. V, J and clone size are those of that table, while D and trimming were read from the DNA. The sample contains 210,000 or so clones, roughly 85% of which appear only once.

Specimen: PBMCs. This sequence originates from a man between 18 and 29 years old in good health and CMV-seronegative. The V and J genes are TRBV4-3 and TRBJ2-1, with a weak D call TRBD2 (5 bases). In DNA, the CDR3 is TGCGCCAGCAGCCAAGAGGAGGTCTTTCACAATGAGCAGTTCTTC. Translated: CASSQEEVFHNEQFF.